The clone carrying this TCR beta chain was observed a single time. The sample belongs to a study of blood T cell repertoires in COVID-19. The germline V gene has CDR1 PRHDT and CDR2 FYEKMQ (reference sequence). Trimming stripped 5 bases from V and 6 bases from J, with 14 bases between. The CDR3 runs 13 residues. Profiling relied on immunoSEQ multiplex PCR, and the TCRdb table lists in-frame clones only, not all of them. The sample records over 35,000 clones, around nine tenths being singletons. Sequencing was done on a sample of peripheral blood. This sequence was found in a man between 65 and 85 years old with active COVID-19. This chain uses TRBV13 with TRBJ2-7, with D possibly TRBD1 on 6 matching bases. The chain's CDR3 is CASSTQQGGEQYF. DNA of the CDR3: TGTGCCAGCAGCACACAACAGGGCGGCGAGCAGTACTTC. Combining the CDR3 with reference TRBV13 and TRBJ2-7 gives the whole variable domain AAGVIQSPRHLIKEKRETATLKCYPIPRHDTVYWYQQGPGQDPQFLISFYEKMQSDKGSIPDRFSAQQFSDYHSELNMSSLELGDSALYFCASSTQQGGEQYFGPGTRLTVT.